Sequencing of this T cell receptor (beta chain) was carried out in a study of shared clonotypes between healthy human individuals (dated by TCRdb to the early 2020s). With respect to the entire study: A couple of women and a few men aged 18 to 49 years were included in the cohort. For each donor, CD4 naive and CD4 memory were each given three plates, CD8 naive was given two plates, and CD8 memory was given one plate. The study deeply sequenced blood TCR repertoires of about 5 healthy adults to estimate repertoire size and the extent of clonotype sharing between individuals. Different laboratories and diverse techniques were used to prepare libraries and sequence TCR repertoires, to increase sequencing depth and limit assay-specific biases. Each donor's leukapheresis produced roughly between about 0.9 and 9.5 billion PBMCs. Findings and caveats that apply to the study as a whole: When a few donors were compared, the shared fraction of clonotypes was about 5% for naive CD4, less than 4% for naive CD8, 2% to 2.5% for memory CD4, and less than 0.5% for memory CD8. Clonotypes shared by all four sorted-subset donors showed higher generation probabilities than non-shared clonotypes. The genetic and exposure-history diversity represented was limited by the small number of donors. Naive subsets generally had larger estimated clonotype richness than memory subsets did. Pairwise subsampling indicated that sequencing depth was expected to affect the degree of clonotype sharing among donors. Even with the large sequencing depth, rarefaction of the sorted-subset datasets indicated that sequencing was incomplete. Sampling was restricted to blood, and TCR repertoires in tissue are likely to differ from TCR repertoires in blood.

The CDR3 sequence holds 15 residues, the cysteine and phenylalanine included. Only CDR3 DNA is held: 45 bases, read in frame from base 1. The germline V gene specifies SGHTA as CDR1 and FQGNSA as CDR2. The germline ends are 15 bases apart after V is trimmed by 2 bases and J by 4 bases. TCR CDR3 regions were amplified from genomic DNA by multiplex PCR using the deep immunoSEQ assay. Extracted genomic DNA from each cell subset was spread evenly across all wells of several immunoSEQ 96-well plates, with each plate serving as a replicate. Each replicate PCR for sorted subsets received around 200 ng genomic DNA, equal to about 30,000 T cell genomes. Purified libraries were quantified with a Qubit 3.0 fluorometer, sized on a Bioanalyzer 2100, and re-quantified with the KAPA Library Quantification kit. Each immunoSEQ 96-well plate was sequenced on its own single-read 150-cycle Illumina NextSeq 550 flow cell. As for the authors' bioinformatics: Because the immunoSEQ output held only junctional sequences and lacked quality scores, the filtering could not match the filtering applied to full-length reads. To assign V/J genes and CDR3, sequences were annotated using PyIR, a Python wrapper for IgBLAST v1.9, with IMGT germline references. Any read was removed if the V/J assignment was weak (E-value above 1e-6), the CDR3 was missing, or the read contained stop codons, out-of-frame junctions, or ambiguous translated residues. A V3J clonotype was defined by an identical inferred V gene, J gene, and CDR3 amino acid sequence. To compute the percentage overlap between repertoires, the number of shared unique clonotypes was divided by the size of the smaller repertoire. Richness of each repertoire was evaluated using RTK rarefaction, the Chao1 estimator, and Recon v2.1 estimates of unobserved clonotypes. For all TCRbeta clonotypes obtained by the gDNA method from four donors, generation probabilities were computed with OLGA. In TCRdb, the immuneACCESS table is reduced to in-frame sequences with V and J assigned. These tables do not hold every clone; where another copy was compared, an unresolved V gene accounts for under half, and the others remain unexplained. That table gives V, J and clone size, and the DNA gave D and trimming. This sample comprises 2 million to 2.5 million clones, more than 80% of them detected only once. The ten most abundant clones make up 0.39% of the sample.

In the case of this clone: Its antigen target is currently unknown. Base qualities are not at hand, and no much larger clone is one base apart.

Healthy HIV-negative adults with no recently reported acute infections or vaccinations were included as donors. Every donor was a Caucasian adult living in Nashville, Tennessee, USA. CD4+ T cells were enriched by magnetic negative selection; naive cells were then positively selected on CD45RA, and the negative fraction formed the memory subset. After blood collection by leukapheresis, PBMCs were isolated using Ficoll-Histopaque density gradient centrifugation and then cryopreserved in the vapor phase of liquid nitrogen. Analytical flow cytometry was used to check the purity and quantity of every magnetically sorted T cell population. From each sorted fraction, genomic DNA was isolated and quantified by UV absorbance on a Nanodrop 2000c.

The chain joins TRBV7-2 to TRBJ2-7, with an unclear D gene assignment. This clonotype originated in a man between 18 and 29 years old in good health. Some clones in this sample may be carry-over from other donors' samples. The sequenced sample consisted of naive CD4+ T cells from PBMCs. What the cell subset or site label conveys for this sample: CD45RA+ positively selected. The CDR3 loop reads CASSLSFTASYEQYF. The DNA sequence is as follows: TGTGCCAGCAGCTTAAGTTTCACAGCGTCTTACGAGCAGTACTTC.